A single TCR beta chain is shown here with its context. The data belong to a study of PD-L1 blockade in urothelial cancer. At the level of the study: Every 3 weeks, patients received intravenous atezolizumab 1,200 mg, beginning 2014. The authors examined blood 3 weeks (second dose) and 6 weeks after treatment start.

PCRs were each spiked with synthetic TCR analog templates. Repertoires were generated with immunoSEQ multiplex PCR, while TCRdb's copy carries only in-frame clones and drops some. The sample holds about 43,000 clones, more than 70% seen once. Trimming pared 1 base from V and 6 bases from J, leaving 12 bases between. Germline-derived CDR1 and CDR2 are LGHNA and YNFKEQ. This CDR3 comprises 15 residues. The receptor's source is a woman aged 55-70 years with urothelial cancer. The rearrangement uses TRBV4-2 and TRBJ1-4, with D perhaps matching TRBD1 (6 bases). The specimen comprised PBMCs, sampled around atezolizumab (anti-PD-L1) treatment. The CDR3 nucleotides are TGTGCCAGCAGCCAAGTTTGGGACATTGATGAAAAACTGTTTTTT. Translating gives CASSQVWDIDEKLFF.